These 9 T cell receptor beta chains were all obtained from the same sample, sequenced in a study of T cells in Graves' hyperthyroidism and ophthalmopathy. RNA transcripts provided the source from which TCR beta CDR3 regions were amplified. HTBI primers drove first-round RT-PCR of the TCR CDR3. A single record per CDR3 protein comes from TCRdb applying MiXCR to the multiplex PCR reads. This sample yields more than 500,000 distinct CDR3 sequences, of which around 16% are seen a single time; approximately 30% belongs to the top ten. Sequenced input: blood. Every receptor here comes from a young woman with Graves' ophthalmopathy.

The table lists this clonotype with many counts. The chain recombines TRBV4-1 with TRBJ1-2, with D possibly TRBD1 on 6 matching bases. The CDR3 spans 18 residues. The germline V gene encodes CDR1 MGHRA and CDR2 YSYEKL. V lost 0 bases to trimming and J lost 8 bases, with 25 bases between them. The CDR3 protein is CASSQEGGYVEGGRGYTF. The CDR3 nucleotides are TGCGCCAGCAGCCAAGAAGGGGGATACGTGGAGGGCGGTAGGGGCTACACCTTC.

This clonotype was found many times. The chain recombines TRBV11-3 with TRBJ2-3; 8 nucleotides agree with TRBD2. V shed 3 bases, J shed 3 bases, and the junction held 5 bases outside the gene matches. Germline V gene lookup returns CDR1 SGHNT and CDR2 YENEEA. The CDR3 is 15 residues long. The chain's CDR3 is CASSLELAGTDTQYF. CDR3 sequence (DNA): TGTGCCAGCAGCTTGGAGCTAGCGGGTACAGATACGCAGTATTTT.

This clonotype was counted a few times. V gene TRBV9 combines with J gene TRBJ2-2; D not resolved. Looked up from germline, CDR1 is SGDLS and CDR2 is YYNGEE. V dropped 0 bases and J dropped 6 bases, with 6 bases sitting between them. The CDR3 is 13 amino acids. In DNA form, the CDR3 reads TGTGCCAGCAGCGTAGATCAGGCCGGGGAGCTGTTTTTT. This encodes CASSVDQAGELFF. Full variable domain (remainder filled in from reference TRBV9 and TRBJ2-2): DSGVTQTPKHLITATGQRVTLRCSPRSGDLSVYWYQQSLDQGLQFLIQYYNGEERAKGNILERFSAQQFPDLHSELNLSSLELGDSALYFCASSVDQAGELFFGEGSRLTVL.

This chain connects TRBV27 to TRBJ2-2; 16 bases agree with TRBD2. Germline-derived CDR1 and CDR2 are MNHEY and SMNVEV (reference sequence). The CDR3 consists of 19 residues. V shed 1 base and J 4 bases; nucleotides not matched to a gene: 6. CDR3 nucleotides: TGTGCCAGCAGTTTATGGGGACTAGCGGGAGGGCCTGGCACCGGGGAGCTGTTTTTT. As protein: CASSLWGLAGGPGTGELFF.

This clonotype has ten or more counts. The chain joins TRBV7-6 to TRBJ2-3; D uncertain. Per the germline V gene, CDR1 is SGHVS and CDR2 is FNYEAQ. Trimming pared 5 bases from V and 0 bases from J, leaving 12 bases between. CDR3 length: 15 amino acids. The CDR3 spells CASSLSIASTDTQYF. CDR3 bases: TGTGCCAGCAGCCTATCAATTGCTAGCACAGATACGCAGTATTTT.

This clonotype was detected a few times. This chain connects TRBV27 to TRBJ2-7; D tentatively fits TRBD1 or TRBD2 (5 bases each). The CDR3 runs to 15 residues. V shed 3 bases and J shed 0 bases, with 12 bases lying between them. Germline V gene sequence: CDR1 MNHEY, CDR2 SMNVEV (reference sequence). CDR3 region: CASSLGPGSSYEQYF. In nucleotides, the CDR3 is TGTGCCAGCAGTTTGGGGCCTGGGAGCTCCTACGAGCAGTACTTC.

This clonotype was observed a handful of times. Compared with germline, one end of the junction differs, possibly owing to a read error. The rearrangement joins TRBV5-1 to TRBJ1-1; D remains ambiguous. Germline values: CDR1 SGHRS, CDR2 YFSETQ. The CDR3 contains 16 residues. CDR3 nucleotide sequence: TGCGCCAGCAGCTCGGACGGCAAGGAGAGGAACACTGAAGCTTCCTTT. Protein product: CASSSDGKERNTEASF.

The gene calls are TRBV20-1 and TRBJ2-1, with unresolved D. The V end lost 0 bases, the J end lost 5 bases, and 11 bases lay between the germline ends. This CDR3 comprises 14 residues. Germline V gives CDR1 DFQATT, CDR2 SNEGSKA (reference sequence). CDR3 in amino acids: CSAREKPFHNEQFF. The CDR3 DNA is TGCAGTGCTAGAGAAAAACCGTTCCACAATGAGCAGTTCTTC.

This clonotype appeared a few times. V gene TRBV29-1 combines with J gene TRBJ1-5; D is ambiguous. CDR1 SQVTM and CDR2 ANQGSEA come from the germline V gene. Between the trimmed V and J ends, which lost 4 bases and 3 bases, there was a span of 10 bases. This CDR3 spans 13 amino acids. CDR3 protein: CSVAVQNNQPQHF. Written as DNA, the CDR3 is TGCAGCGTTGCGGTACAGAACAATCAGCCCCAGCATTTT.